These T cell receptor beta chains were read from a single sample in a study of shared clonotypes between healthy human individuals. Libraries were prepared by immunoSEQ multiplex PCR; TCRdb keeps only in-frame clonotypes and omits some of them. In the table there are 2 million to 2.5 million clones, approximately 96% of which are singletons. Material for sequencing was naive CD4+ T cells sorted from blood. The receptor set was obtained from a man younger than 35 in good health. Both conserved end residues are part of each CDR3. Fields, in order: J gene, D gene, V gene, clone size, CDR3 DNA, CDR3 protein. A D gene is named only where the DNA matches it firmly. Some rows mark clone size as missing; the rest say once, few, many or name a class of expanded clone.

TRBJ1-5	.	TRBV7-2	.	TGTGCCAGCAGCTTCACGGACGGCAATCAGCCCCAGCATTTT	CASSFTDGNQPQHF
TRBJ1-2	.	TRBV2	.	TGTGCCAGCAGCTCCCCGCGGGGGGGCGCAGGCTATGGCTACACCTTC	CASSSPRGGAGYGYTF
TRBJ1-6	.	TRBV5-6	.	TGTGCCACCTTAGGACAGTTAAATTCACCCCTCCACTTT	CATLGQLNSPLHF
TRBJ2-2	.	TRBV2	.	TGTGCCAGCAGTGAATCTAGGGCTAGCCACGGGGAGCTGTTTTTT	CASSESRASHGELFF
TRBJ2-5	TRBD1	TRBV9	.	TGTGCCAGCAGCCCAGTTCTTGGACAGGGGTCGACCCAGTACTTC	CASSPVLGQGSTQYF
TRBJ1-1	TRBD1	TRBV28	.	TGTGCTTCCAGGACAGGGAACACTGAAGCTTTCTTT	CASRTGNTEAFF
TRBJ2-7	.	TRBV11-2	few	TGTGCCAGCAGCCCCCTCTACGAGCAGTACTTC	CASSPLYEQYF
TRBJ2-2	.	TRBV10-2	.	TGCGCCAGCAGTGAGCTAGGACATGGGGGCGGGGAGCTGTTTTTT	CASSELGHGGGELFF
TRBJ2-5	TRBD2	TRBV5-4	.	TGTGCCAGCAGCGAGAGACTAGCGGAGCAAGAGACCCAGTACTTC	CASSERLAEQETQYF
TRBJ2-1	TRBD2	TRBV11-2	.	TGTGCCAGCAGCTTCCAGACTAGCGGGGGAAGCAATGAGCAGTTCTTC	CASSFQTSGGSNEQFF
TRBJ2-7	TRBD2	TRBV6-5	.	TGTGCCAGCAGTTACGGGCTAGCGGGGGGTCGGTACGAGCAGTACTTC	CASSYGLAGGRYEQYF
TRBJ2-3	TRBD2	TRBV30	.	TGTGCCTGGGGACTAGCGGGAATAAATACGCAGTATTTT	CAWGLAGINTQYF
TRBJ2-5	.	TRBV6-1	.	TGTGCCAGCAGTGAACGGGGGGAGACCCAGTACTTC	CASSERGETQYF
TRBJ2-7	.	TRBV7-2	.	TGTGCCAGCAGCTTAGCTCACTACGAGCAGTACTTC	CASSLAHYEQYF
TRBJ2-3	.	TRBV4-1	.	TGCGCCAGCAGCCAAGATGTTACCGTCCCCCAGTATTTT	CASSQDVTVPQYF
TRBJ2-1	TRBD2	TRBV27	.	TGTGCCAGCAGTGGAGCGGGGTGGGGAGGTGAGCAGTTCTTC	CASSGAGWGGEQFF
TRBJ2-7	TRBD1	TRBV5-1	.	TGCGCCAGCAGCAGTGGGGGACAGCCCTACGAGCAGTACTTC	CASSSGGQPYEQYF
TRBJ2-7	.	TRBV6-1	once	TGTGCCAGCAGTGAAGACGGAGGGTTGGACGAGCAGTACTTC	CASSEDGGLDEQYF
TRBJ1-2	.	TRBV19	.	TGTGCCAGTAATCCCCCCGAACAGAACTATGGCTACACCTTC	CASNPPEQNYGYTF
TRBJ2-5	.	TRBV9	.	TGTGCCAGCAGCCTAAAAGCGGGCGGACAAGAGACCCAGTACTTC	CASSLKAGGQETQYF
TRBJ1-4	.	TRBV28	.	TGTGCCAGCAGTTCATACAGGGAGATGGGTGAAAAACTGTTTTTT	CASSSYREMGEKLFF
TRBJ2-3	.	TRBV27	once	TGTGCCAGCAGTTTCGAGAAGGGCACAGATACGCAGTATTTT	CASSFEKGTDTQYF
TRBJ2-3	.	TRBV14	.	TGTGCCAGCAGCCCCACCTCTATAGATACGCAGTATTTT	CASSPTSIDTQYF
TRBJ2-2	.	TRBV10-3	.	TGTGCCATCAGTGGATGGAGCCGGCGGACCGGGGAGCTGTTTTTT	CAISGWSRRTGELFF